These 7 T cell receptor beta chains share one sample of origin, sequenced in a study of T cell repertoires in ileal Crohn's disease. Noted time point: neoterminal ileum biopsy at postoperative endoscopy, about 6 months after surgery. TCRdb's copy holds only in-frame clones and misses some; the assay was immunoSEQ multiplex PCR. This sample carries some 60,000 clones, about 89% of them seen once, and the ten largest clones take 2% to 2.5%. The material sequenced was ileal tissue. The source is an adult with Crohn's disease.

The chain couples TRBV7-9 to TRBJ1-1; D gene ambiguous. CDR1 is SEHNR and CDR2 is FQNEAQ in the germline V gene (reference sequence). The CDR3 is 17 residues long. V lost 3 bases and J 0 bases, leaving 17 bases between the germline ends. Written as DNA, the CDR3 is TGTGCCAGCAGCTTGGATCGAGATCAGCGTATGAACACTGAAGCTTTCTTT. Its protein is CASSLDRDQRMNTEAFF.

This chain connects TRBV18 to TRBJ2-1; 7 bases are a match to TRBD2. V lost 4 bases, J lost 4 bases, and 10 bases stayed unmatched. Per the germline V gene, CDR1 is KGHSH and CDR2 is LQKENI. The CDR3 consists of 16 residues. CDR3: CASSRGSGPPYNEQFF. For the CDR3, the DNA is TGTGCCAGCTCACGAGGTAGCGGGCCGCCTTACAATGAGCAGTTCTTC.

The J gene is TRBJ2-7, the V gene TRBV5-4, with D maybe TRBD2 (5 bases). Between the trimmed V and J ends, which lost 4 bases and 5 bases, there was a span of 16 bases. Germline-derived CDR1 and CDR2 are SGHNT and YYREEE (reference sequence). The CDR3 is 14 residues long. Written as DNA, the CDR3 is TGTGCCAGCAGCCAATTAGGAGGTCGAAACGAGCAGTACTTC. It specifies CASSQLGGRNEQYF.

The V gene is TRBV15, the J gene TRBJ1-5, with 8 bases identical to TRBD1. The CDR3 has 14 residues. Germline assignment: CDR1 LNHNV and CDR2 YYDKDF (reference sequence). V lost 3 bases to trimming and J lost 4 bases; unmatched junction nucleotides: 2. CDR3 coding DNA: TGTGCCACCAGCAGGGACAGGGCTAATCAGCCCCAGCATTTT. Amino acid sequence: CATSRDRANQPQHF.

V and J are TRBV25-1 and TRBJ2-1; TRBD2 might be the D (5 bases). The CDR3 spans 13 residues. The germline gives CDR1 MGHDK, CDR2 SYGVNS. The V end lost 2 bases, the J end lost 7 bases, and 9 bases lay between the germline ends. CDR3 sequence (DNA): TGTGCCAGCAGTGAAAGCGGACGGAATGAGCAGTTCTTC. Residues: CASSESGRNEQFF.

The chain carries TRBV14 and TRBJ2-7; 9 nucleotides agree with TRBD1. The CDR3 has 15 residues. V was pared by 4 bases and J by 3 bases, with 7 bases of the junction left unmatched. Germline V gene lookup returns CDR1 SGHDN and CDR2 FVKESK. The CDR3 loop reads CASSLGTGRNYEQYV. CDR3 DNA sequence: TGTGCCAGCAGCCTTGGGACAGGGAGAAACTACGAGCAGTACGTC.

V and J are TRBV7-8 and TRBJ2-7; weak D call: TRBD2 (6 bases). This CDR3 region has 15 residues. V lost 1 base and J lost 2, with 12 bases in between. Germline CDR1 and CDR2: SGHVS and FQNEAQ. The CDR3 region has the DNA TGTGCCAGCAGCTTAGAGGAGGGCCTTACCTACGAGCAGTACGTC. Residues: CASSLEEGLTYEQYV.